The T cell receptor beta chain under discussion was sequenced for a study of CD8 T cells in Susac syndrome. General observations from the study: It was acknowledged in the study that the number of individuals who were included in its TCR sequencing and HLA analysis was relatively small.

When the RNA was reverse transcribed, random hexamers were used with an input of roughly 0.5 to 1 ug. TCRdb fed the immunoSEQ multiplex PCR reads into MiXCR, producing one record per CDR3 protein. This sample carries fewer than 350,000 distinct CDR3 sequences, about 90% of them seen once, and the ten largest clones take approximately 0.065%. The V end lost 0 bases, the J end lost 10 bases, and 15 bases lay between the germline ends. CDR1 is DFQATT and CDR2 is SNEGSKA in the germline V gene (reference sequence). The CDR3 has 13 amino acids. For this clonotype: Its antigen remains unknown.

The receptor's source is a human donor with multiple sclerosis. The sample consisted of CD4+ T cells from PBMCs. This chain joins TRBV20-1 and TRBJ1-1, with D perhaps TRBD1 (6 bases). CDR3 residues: CSARDPNDRRAFF. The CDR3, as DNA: TGCAGTGCTAGAGATCCCAACGACAGGCGAGCTTTCTTT.